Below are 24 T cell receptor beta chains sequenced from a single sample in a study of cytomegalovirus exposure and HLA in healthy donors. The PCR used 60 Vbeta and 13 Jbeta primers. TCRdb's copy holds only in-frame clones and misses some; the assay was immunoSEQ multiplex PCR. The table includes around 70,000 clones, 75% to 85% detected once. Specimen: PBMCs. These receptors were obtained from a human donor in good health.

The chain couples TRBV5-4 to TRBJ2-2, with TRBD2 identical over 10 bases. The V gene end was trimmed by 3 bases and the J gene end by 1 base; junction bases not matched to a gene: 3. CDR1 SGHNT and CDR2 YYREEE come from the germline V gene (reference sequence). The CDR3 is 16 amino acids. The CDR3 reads CASSSPSGGNTGELFF. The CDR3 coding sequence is TGTGCCAGCAGCTCCCCTAGCGGGGGGAACACCGGGGAGCTGTTTTTT.

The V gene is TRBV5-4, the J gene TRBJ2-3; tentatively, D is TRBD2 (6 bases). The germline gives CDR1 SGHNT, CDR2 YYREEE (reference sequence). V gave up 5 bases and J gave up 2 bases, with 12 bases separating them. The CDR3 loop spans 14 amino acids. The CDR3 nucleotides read TGTGCCAGCAGACGCGGGGCTTACACAGATACGCAGTATTTT. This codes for CASRRGAYTDTQYF.

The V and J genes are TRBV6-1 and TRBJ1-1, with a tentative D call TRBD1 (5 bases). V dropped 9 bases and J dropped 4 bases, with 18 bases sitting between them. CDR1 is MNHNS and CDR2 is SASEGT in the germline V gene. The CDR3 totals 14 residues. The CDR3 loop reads CASPSPSRGTEAFF. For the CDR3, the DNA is TGTGCCAGTCCTTCCCCTTCAAGGGGCACTGAAGCTTTCTTT.

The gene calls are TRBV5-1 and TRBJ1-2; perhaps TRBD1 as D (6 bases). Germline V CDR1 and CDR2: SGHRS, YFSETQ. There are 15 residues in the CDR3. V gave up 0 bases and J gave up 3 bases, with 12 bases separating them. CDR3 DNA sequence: TGCGCCAGCAGCTTGGGTCAGGGGCTAGACTATGGCTACACCTTC. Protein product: CASSLGQGLDYGYTF.

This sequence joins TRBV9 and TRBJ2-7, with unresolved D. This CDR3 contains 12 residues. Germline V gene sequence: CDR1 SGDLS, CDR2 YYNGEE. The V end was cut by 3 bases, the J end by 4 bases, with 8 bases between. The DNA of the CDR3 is TGTGCCAGCAGCGAGTCGGGTTACGAGCAGTACTTC. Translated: CASSESGYEQYF.

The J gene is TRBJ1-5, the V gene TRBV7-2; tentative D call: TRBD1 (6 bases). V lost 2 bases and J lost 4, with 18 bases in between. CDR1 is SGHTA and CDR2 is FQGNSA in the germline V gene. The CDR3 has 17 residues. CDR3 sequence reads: CASSLIWVGQPNQPQHF. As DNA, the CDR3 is TGTGCCAGCAGCTTAATCTGGGTCGGACAGCCAAATCAGCCCCAGCATTTT.

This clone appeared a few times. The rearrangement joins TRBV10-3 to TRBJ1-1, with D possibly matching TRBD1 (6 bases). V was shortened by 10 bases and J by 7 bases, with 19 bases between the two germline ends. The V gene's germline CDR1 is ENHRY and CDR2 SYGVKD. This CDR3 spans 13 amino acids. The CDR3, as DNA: TGTGCCACCCAACGGGACATCGGTGGTGAAGCTTTCTTT. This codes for CATQRDIGGEAFF.

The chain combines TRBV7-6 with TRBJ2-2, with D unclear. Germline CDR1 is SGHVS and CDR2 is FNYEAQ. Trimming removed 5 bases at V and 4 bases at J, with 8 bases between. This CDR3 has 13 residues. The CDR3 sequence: CASSRQVTGELFF. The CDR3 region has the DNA TGTGCCAGCAGCCGTCAGGTCACCGGGGAGCTGTTTTTT.

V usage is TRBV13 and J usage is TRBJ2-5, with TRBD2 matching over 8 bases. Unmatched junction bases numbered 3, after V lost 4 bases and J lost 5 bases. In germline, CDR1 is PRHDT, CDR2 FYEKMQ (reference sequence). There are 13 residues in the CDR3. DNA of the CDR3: TGTGCCAGCAGCTCAGCGGGGGCGGAGACCCAGTACTTC. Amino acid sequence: CASSSAGAETQYF.

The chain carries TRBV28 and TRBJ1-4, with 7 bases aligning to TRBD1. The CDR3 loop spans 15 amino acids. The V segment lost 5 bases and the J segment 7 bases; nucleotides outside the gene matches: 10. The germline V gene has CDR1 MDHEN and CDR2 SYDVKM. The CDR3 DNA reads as TGTGCCAGCAGTCCCGAAGGGGGCTGGGGTGAAAAACTGTTTTTT. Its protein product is CASSPEGGWGEKLFF.

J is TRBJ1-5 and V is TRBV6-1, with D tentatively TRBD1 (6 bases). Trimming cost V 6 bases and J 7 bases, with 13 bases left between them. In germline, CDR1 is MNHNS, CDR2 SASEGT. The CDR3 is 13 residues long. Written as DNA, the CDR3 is TGTGCCAGCAGCTGGACAGTTGACCAGCCCCAGCATTTT. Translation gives CASSWTVDQPQHF.

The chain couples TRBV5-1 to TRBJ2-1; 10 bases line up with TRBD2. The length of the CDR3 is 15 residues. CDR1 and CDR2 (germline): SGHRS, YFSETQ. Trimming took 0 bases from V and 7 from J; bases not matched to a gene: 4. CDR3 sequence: CASSLVASGGNEQFF. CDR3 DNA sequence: TGCGCCAGCAGCTTGGTAGCTAGCGGGGGAAATGAGCAGTTCTTC.

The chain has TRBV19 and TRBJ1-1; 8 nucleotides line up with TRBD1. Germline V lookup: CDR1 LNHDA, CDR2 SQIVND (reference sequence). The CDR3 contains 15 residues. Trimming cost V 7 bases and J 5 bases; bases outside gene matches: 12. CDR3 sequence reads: CASTTGQAPRTEAFF. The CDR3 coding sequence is TGTGCCAGTACCACGGGACAGGCACCTAGGACTGAAGCTTTCTTT. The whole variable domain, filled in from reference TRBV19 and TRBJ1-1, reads DGGITQSPKYLFRKEGQNVTLSCEQNLNHDAMYWYRQDPGQGLRLIYYSQIVNDFQKGDIAEGYSVSREKKESFPLTVTSAQKNPTAFYLCASTTGQAPRTEAFFGQGTRLTVV.

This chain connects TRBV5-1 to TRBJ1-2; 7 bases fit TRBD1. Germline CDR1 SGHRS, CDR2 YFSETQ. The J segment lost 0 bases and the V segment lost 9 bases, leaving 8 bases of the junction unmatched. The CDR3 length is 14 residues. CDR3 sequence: CATKTGTSNYGYTF. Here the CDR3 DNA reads TGCGCCACCAAGACAGGGACGTCTAACTATGGCTACACCTTC.

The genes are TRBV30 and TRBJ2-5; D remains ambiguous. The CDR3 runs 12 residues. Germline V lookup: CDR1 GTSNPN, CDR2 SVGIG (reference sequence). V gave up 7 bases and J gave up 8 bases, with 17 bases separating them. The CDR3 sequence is CASQTNLETQYF. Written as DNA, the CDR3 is TGTGCCTCACAGACCAACTTGGAAACCCAGTACTTC.

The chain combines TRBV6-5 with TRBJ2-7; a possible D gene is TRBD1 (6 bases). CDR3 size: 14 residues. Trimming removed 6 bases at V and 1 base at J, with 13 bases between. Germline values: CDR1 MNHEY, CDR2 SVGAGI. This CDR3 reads CASRSYRDSYEQYF. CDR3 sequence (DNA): TGTGCCAGCAGGTCCTACAGGGATTCCTACGAGCAGTACTTC.

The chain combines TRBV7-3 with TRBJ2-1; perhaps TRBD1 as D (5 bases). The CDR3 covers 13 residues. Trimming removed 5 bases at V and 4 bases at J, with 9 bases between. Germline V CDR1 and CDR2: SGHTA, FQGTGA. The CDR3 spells CASSLDSYNEQFF. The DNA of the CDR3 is TGTGCCAGCAGCCTAGACAGTTACAATGAGCAGTTCTTC.

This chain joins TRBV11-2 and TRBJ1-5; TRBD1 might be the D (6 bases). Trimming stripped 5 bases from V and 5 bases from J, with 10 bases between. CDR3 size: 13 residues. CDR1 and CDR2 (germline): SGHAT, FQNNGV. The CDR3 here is CASSPDRDQPQHF. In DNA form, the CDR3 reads TGTGCCAGCAGCCCGGACAGAGATCAGCCCCAGCATTTT.

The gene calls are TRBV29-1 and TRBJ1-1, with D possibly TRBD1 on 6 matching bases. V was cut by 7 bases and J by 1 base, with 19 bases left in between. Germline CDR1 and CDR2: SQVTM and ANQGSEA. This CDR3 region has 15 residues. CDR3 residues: CSGERGGGGNTEAFF. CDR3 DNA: TGCAGCGGAGAAAGAGGGGGGGGAGGGAACACTGAAGCTTTCTTT.

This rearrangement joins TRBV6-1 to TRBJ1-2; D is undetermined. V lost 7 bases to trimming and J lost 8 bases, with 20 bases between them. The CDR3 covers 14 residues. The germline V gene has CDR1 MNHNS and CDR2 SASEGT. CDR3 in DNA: TGTGCCAGCAATGATGTGGGGTCTGCGGGCGGCTACACCTTC. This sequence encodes CASNDVGSAGGYTF.

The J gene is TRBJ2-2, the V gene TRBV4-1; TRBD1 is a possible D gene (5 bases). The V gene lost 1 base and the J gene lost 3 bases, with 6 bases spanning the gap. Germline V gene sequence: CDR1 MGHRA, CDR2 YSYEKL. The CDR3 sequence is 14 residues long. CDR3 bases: TGCGCCAGCAGCCAAGCAGGGTACACCGGGGAGCTGTTTTTT. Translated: CASSQAGYTGELFF.

CDR3 protein: CASSEEGTGVYEQYF. Written as DNA, the CDR3 is TGTGCCAGCAGTGAAGAAGGAACAGGAGTCTACGAGCAGTACTTC. J is TRBJ2-7 and V is TRBV6-1, with a weak D call TRBD1 (5 bases). The V and J ends lost 1 base and 3 bases respectively, with 13 bases between them. CDR3 size: 15 residues. The germline CDR1 and CDR2 sequences are MNHNS and SASEGT.

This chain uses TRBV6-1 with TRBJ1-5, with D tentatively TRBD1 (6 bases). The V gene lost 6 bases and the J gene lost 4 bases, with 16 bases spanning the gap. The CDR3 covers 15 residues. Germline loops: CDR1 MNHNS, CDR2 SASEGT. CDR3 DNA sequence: TGTGCCAGCAGCCCCCAGGACAGCCAGAATCAGCCCCAGCATTTT. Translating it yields CASSPQDSQNQPQHF.

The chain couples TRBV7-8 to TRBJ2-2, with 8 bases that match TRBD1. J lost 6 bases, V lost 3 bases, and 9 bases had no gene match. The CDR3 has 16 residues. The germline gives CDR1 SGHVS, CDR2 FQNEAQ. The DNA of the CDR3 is TGTGCCAGCAGCTTTTTACAGGGGGTTGTCGCCGGGGAGCTGTTTTTT. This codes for CASSFLQGVVAGELFF.